This T cell receptor (beta chain) was recovered during a study of regulatory T cells in long-lasting Graves disease. This clonotype was seen at least ten times. Regarding time point: newly diagnosed GD, antithyroid drugs for less than 3 months. The authors made the TCR library using RNA they extracted from PBMCs. iRepertoire HTBI primers and Arm-PCR of CDR3 regions built TCR beta libraries. TCRdb redid the calling of the multiplex PCR reads with MiXCR, one entry per CDR3 protein. Of around 420,000 distinct CDR3 sequences listed, approximately 16% were seen once; the top ten hold approximately 7.8%. Trimming took off 6 bases at V and 5 bases at J, with 13 bases between the two ends. This CDR3 region has 13 residues. Germline CDR1 and CDR2: MDHEN and SYDVKM. The sample was also reused in another study, on T cells in Graves' hyperthyroidism and ophthalmopathy.

The chain employs TRBV28 and TRBJ1-2; the D is unclear. The source was peripheral blood mononuclear cells (PBMCs), collected at new diagnosis, from a patient treated with antithyroid drugs. This sequence originates from a woman in her thirties or forties with Graves disease. CDR3 residues: CASSRPGGYGYTF. The CDR3 coding sequence is TGTGCCAGCAGCCGACCGGGAGGGTATGGCTACACCTTC.